One sample yielded the 24 T cell receptor beta chains listed below, sequenced in a study of PD-1 blockade in classical Hodgkin lymphoma. Sequencing used immunoSEQ multiplex PCR; TCRdb keeps in-frame clones, though not all of them. The sample has about 14,000 clones, about 88% seen once. After autologous stem cell transplantation all patients relapsed, and prior brentuximab vedotin exposure differed between cohorts. Sample: peripheral blood mononuclear cells (PBMCs), taken at baseline. The receptors stem from a human donor with classical Hodgkin lymphoma.

The gene calls are TRBV19 and TRBJ1-4; maybe TRBD1 (5 bases). The CDR3 has 11 residues. Germline assignment: CDR1 LNHDA and CDR2 SQIVND (reference sequence). V was pared by 6 bases and J by 13 bases, with 12 bases between. The CDR3 DNA reads TGTGCCAGTAGGGGGCCCGGTGGACTGTTTTTT. This gives the protein CASRGPGGLFF.

The J gene is TRBJ2-1, the V gene TRBV30; 7 bases align to TRBD2. CDR1 is GTSNPN and CDR2 is SVGIG in the germline V gene (reference sequence). The V and J ends lost 2 bases and 6 bases, in that order; junction bases with no gene match: 7. The CDR3 runs 14 residues. The CDR3 loop is CAWSYGGGINEQFF. Written as DNA, the CDR3 is TGTGCCTGGAGTTACGGCGGGGGTATCAATGAGCAGTTCTTC.

The chain joins TRBV30 to TRBJ2-7; 7 bases map to TRBD1. CDR1 GTSNPN and CDR2 SVGIG come from the germline V gene (reference sequence). The CDR3 loop spans 14 amino acids. The J segment lost 0 bases and the V segment lost 3 bases, leaving 5 bases of the junction unmatched. CDR3 coding DNA: TGTGCCTGGAGCCGACCAGGGGGCTCCTACGAGCAGTACTTC. Protein product: CAWSRPGGSYEQYF.

This chain joins TRBV6-5 and TRBJ1-2, with 10 bases aligning to TRBD1. Per germline, CDR1 MNHEY and CDR2 SVGAGI. The ends lost 5 bases at V and 6 bases at J; junction bases unmatched: 9. This CDR3 has 15 residues. CDR3 in DNA: TGTGCCAGCAGTACAGGACAGGGGGTAGTCAATGGCTACACCTTC. This encodes CASSTGQGVVNGYTF.

The chain joins TRBV7-9 to TRBJ2-7, with D hard to call. The CDR3 loop spans 12 amino acids. V gave up 5 bases and J gave up 6 bases, with 11 bases separating them. The V gene's germline CDR1 is SEHNR and CDR2 FQNEAQ (reference sequence). The CDR3 nucleotides are TGTGCCAGCAGCCCTGCTTGGACCGAGCAGTACTTC. Protein sequence: CASSPAWTEQYF.

This chain connects TRBV10-1 to TRBJ1-3; TRBD1 might be the D (6 bases). Germline CDR1 WNHNN, CDR2 SYGVQD (reference sequence). V was shortened by 6 bases and J by 0 bases, with 15 bases between the two germline ends. The CDR3 length is 16 residues. The CDR3 DNA follows: TGCGCCAGCAGCCCTGGCGGGGGCAACTCTGGAAACACCATATATTTT. Translation: CASSPGGGNSGNTIYF.

The chain carries TRBV5-6 and TRBJ2-3, with a possible D match to TRBD1 (5 bases). This CDR3 contains 14 residues. Trimming cost V 4 bases and J 1 base, with 10 bases left between them. Germline V gives CDR1 SGHDT, CDR2 YYEEEE. The CDR3 nucleotides are TGTGCCAGCAGCGGGGCCAGTGGCACAGATACGCAGTATTTT. It encodes CASSGASGTDTQYF. Together with reference TRBV5-6 and TRBJ2-3, the CDR3 gives the full variable domain: DAGVTQSPTHLIKTRGQQVTLRCSPKSGHDTVSWYQQALGQGPQFIFQYYEEEERQRGNFPDRFSGHQFPNYSSELNVNALLLGDSALYLCASSGASGTDTQYFGPGTRLTVL.

The chain employs TRBV7-8 and TRBJ1-2; D uncertain. V was trimmed by 5 bases and J by 2 bases, leaving 18 bases between them. The CDR3 is 16 residues long. Germline CDR1 and CDR2: SGHVS and FQNEAQ. This CDR3 is CASSPFRKGLNYGYTF. DNA of the CDR3: TGTGCCAGCAGCCCCTTCCGGAAGGGTTTGAACTATGGCTACACCTTC.

The chain links TRBV25-1 to TRBJ2-1, with D possibly TRBD2 on 6 matching bases. CDR3 length: 15 amino acids. Deletions cut 7 bases from V and 2 bases from J, with 15 bases between. Germline V gene lookup returns CDR1 MGHDK and CDR2 SYGVNS. CDR3 DNA: TGTGCCAGCACCAGAGAGCGGGCCACCTACAATGAGCAGTTCTTC. Protein product: CASTRERATYNEQFF.

The V and J genes are TRBV5-4 and TRBJ2-7; a possible D gene is TRBD2 (6 bases). The CDR3 is 13 amino acids. Trimming pared 0 bases from V and 2 bases from J, leaving 6 bases between. Germline CDR1 is SGHNT and CDR2 is YYREEE (reference sequence). The CDR3 DNA follows: TGTGCCAGCAGCTTGGGGACTACCTACGAGCAGTACTTC. It codes for CASSLGTTYEQYF.

The J gene is TRBJ2-3, the V gene TRBV6-1; 11 bases agree with TRBD2. The CDR3 is 18 amino acids. V shed 3 bases, J shed 4 bases, and the junction held 12 bases outside the gene matches. Germline values: CDR1 MNHNS, CDR2 SASEGT. The CDR3: CASSDRPQLAGEADTQYF. As DNA, the CDR3 is TGTGCCAGCAGTGATCGCCCCCAACTAGCGGGAGAGGCAGATACGCAGTATTTT.

DNA for the CDR3: TGTGCCAGCAGACAGGGGGGCACTGAAGCTTTCTTT. This codes for CASRQGGTEAFF. This chain links TRBV6-1 with TRBJ1-1; 8 bases are shared with TRBD1. Germline trimming cut 6 bases from V and 4 bases from J; bases unmatched to any gene: 1. Germline loops: CDR1 MNHNS, CDR2 SASEGT. The CDR3 length is 12 residues.

This clone was recorded once. The chain combines TRBV27 with TRBJ1-1; D ambiguous. CDR1 MNHEY and CDR2 SMNVEV come from the germline V gene (reference sequence). CDR3 length: 14 amino acids. V lost 2 bases and J lost 0, with 7 bases in between. The CDR3 nucleotides are TGTGCCAGCAGTTTAGGACGGATGAACACTGAAGCTTTCTTT. Amino acid sequence: CASSLGRMNTEAFF.

This clone came up once. V is TRBV14 and J is TRBJ1-2, with D possibly matching TRBD1 (6 bases). This CDR3 is built from 17 residues. Trimming shortened V by 5 bases and J by 1 base, and 20 bases separated the two germline ends. Germline values: CDR1 SGHDN, CDR2 FVKESK. This chain's CDR3 is CASSRVARTADNYGYTF. The CDR3 region has the DNA TGTGCCAGCAGCAGAGTAGCTAGGACAGCCGATAACTATGGCTACACCTTC.

This chain joins TRBV14 and TRBJ1-2; 8 bases are shared with TRBD1. This CDR3 is built from 18 residues. V lost 1 base, J lost 4 bases, and 14 bases stayed unmatched. Germline assignment: CDR1 SGHDN and CDR2 FVKESK. As DNA, the CDR3 is TGTGCCAGCAGCCAAGCGGGCAGGGGGCTATTAATGAGCTATGGCTACACCTTC. It specifies CASSQAGRGLLMSYGYTF.

The gene calls are TRBV11-2 and TRBJ2-7; D is unclear. Germline V gene sequence: CDR1 SGHAT, CDR2 FQNNGV. V was cut by 5 bases and J by 2 bases, with 16 bases left in between. The CDR3 runs to 15 residues. Written as DNA, the CDR3 is TGTGCCAGCAGCGTTATAGTAGGTGGGGCCTACGAGCAGTACTTC. The encoded protein is CASSVIVGGAYEQYF.

V usage is TRBV27 and J usage is TRBJ2-1; possibly TRBD2 for D (6 bases). Germline V gene sequence: CDR1 MNHEY, CDR2 SMNVEV (reference sequence). Between the trimmed V and J ends, which lost 1 base and 9 bases, there was a span of 7 bases. The length of the CDR3 is 12 residues. CDR3 amino acids: CASSLYGGEQFF. The CDR3 bases are TGTGCCAGCAGTTTATACGGGGGTGAGCAGTTCTTC.

The chain is built from TRBV7-3 and TRBJ2-4, with D possibly TRBD1 on 6 matching bases. CDR1 and CDR2 (germline): SGHTA, FQGTGA. The CDR3 contains 17 residues. Trimming took off 5 bases at V and 6 bases at J, with 23 bases between the two ends. The CDR3 DNA reads TGTGCCAGCAGCACACAACCAGTGGGGGCGGGTGGAAACATTCAGTACTTC. It is translated as CASSTQPVGAGGNIQYF.

V is TRBV5-1 and J is TRBJ2-5, with 11 bases identical to TRBD2. The CDR3 length is 17 residues. In germline, CDR1 is SGHRS, CDR2 YFSETQ. V lost 4 bases and J lost 1; bases outside the gene matches: 9. The CDR3 here is CASSPGASGGLQETQYF. As DNA, the CDR3 is TGCGCCAGCAGCCCCGGGGCTAGCGGGGGGCTCCAAGAGACCCAGTACTTC.

This chain links TRBV20-1 with TRBJ1-1, with D unclear. Trimming pared 7 bases from V and 1 base from J, leaving 7 bases between. Germline V lookup: CDR1 DFQATT, CDR2 SNEGSKA (reference sequence). The CDR3 consists of 11 residues. The DNA for the CDR3 is TGCAGTGGTCCCAGGAACACTGAAGCTTTCTTT. Amino acid sequence: CSGPRNTEAFF.

The V gene is TRBV2, the J gene TRBJ2-3; 12 nucleotides align to TRBD2. The trim removed 8 bases at V and 4 bases at J, leaving 7 bases unmatched. Germline CDR1 is SNHLY and CDR2 is FYNNEI. The CDR3 extends over 15 amino acids. The CDR3 region is CASGRLAGVADTQYF. CDR3 nucleotide sequence: TGTGCCAGCGGGAGACTAGCGGGAGTGGCAGATACGCAGTATTTT.

V is TRBV6-6 and J is TRBJ2-2, with D possibly being TRBD1 (5 bases). The CDR3 extends over 14 amino acids. V was clipped by 3 bases and J by 4 bases, with 9 bases between them. The germline gives CDR1 MNHNY, CDR2 SVGAGI (reference sequence). The CDR3 region has the DNA TGTGCCAGCAGTTATGACAGTGGCACCGGGGAGCTGTTTTTT. It encodes CASSYDSGTGELFF.

The genes are TRBV5-1 and TRBJ1-1, with no clear D. V lost 4 bases to trimming and J lost 0 bases, with 22 bases between them. CDR3 length equals 18 residues. The germline gives CDR1 SGHRS, CDR2 YFSETQ. CDR3 DNA: TGCGCCAGCAGCGGCACTCCGACGGCCCTCCTGATGAACACTGAAGCTTTCTTT. Amino acids: CASSGTPTALLMNTEAFF.

This chain links TRBV5-1 with TRBJ2-1; 7 nucleotides agree with TRBD1. The germline gives CDR1 SGHRS, CDR2 YFSETQ. Losses at the gene ends were 2 bases for V and 5 bases for J; bases not matched to a gene: 4. This CDR3 region has 14 residues. The CDR3 nucleotides are TGCGCCAGCAGCTTCCGGGACAGAGACAATGAGCAGTTCTTC. It yields the protein CASSFRDRDNEQFF.